The 6 T cell receptor beta chains below were found in one sample sequenced in a study of blood T cell repertoires in COVID-19. The protocol was immunoSEQ multiplex PCR, while the TCRdb copy is restricted to in-frame clones and leaves out a portion. The table has hundreds of thousands of clones, around nine tenths seen once; the top ten hold more than 5.5%. The sequenced sample was peripheral blood. These TCRs come from a woman in her seventies with COVID-19, enrolled during active disease.

The chain uses TRBV5-1 and TRBJ2-7; tentatively, D is TRBD2 (6 bases). Germline CDR1 and CDR2: SGHRS and YFSETQ. CDR3 size: 14 residues. V gave up 4 bases and J gave up 1 base, with 12 bases separating them. The CDR3: CASSPGGVSYEQYF. CDR3 in DNA: TGCGCCAGCAGCCCGGGCGGGGTGTCCTACGAGCAGTACTTC.

The chain is built from TRBV7-9 and TRBJ1-1, with 8 nucleotides matching TRBD1. V lost 2 bases to trimming and J lost 2 bases; unmatched junction nucleotides: 4. CDR3 length: 15 residues. The germline V gene encodes CDR1 SEHNR and CDR2 FQNEAQ (reference sequence). CDR3 loop: CASSLRAGGNTEAFF. The DNA of the CDR3 is TGTGCCAGCAGCTTACGGGCAGGGGGCAACACTGAAGCTTTCTTT.

This chain links TRBV6-2 or TRBV6-3 with TRBJ1-2; no clear D. CDR3 length: 14 residues. The V and J ends lost 2 bases and 4 bases respectively, with 11 bases between them. Germline V gene data show CDR1 as MNHEY and CDR2 as SVGEGT. CDR3 sequence (DNA): TGTGCCAGCAGTTACAAGTTGGAGGGCTATGGCTACACCTTC. The encoded protein is CASSYKLEGYGYTF.

The gene calls are TRBV24-1 and TRBJ2-1, with 8 bases lining up with TRBD1. J lost 5 bases, V lost 4 bases, and 9 bases had no gene match. CDR3 length: 16 amino acids. Looked up from germline, CDR1 is KGHDR and CDR2 is SFDVKD. CDR3 sequence reads: CATSDRGQVYNNEQFF. As DNA, the CDR3 is TGTGCCACCAGTGACCGGGGACAGGTCTACAACAATGAGCAGTTCTTC.

The CDR3 region has the DNA TGTGCCAGCAGCTTGCCGCCGGGACAGGGCTCTGGAAACACCATATATTTT. This encodes CASSLPPGQGSGNTIYF. The J gene is TRBJ1-3, the V gene TRBV5-6; 9 bases fit TRBD1. Germline V CDR1 and CDR2: SGHDT, YYEEEE. After removal of 1 base from V and 0 bases from J, the junction contained 5 bases not matched to a gene. CDR3 length: 17 residues.

The V and J genes are TRBV7-9 and TRBJ1-2, with 8 bases lining up with TRBD1. Germline values: CDR1 SEHNR, CDR2 FQNEAQ (reference sequence). Germline trimming cut 2 bases from V and 5 bases from J; bases unmatched to any gene: 7. The CDR3 totals 15 residues. The CDR3 region has the DNA TGTGCCAGCAGCTTATACGGACAGGGTCAATATGGCTACACCTTC. Amino acids: CASSLYGQGQYGYTF.